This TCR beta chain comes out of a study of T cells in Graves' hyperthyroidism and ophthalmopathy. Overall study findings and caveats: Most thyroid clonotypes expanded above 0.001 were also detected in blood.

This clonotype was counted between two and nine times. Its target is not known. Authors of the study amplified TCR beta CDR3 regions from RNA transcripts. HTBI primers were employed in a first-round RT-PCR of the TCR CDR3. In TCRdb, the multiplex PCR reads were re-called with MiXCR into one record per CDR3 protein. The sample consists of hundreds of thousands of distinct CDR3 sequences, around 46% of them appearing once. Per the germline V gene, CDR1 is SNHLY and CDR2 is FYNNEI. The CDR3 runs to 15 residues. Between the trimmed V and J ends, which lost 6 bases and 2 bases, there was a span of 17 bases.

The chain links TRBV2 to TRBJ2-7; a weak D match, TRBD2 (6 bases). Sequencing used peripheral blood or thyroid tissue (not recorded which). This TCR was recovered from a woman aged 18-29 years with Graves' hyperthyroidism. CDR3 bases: TGTGCCAGCAGGGCCCGTGGAGGGCTTACCTACGAGCAGTACTTC. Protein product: CASRARGGLTYEQYF. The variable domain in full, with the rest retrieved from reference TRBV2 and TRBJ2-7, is EPEVTQTPSHQVTQMGQEVILRCVPISNHLYFYWYRQILGQKVEFLVSFYNNEISEKSEIFDDQFSVERPDGSNFTLKIRSTKLEDSAMYFCASRARGGLTYEQYFGPGTRLTVT.